This TCR beta chain was captured by sequencing in a study of cytomegalovirus exposure and HLA in healthy donors. CDR3 length: 13 amino acids. Trimming took 5 bases from V and 4 from J, leaving 10 bases between them. Germline V lookup: CDR1 SEHNR, CDR2 FQNEAQ (reference sequence). In its sample, this clone was seen once. The PCR had 60 Vbeta and 13 Jbeta primers. Data came from immunoSEQ multiplex PCR; TCRdb stores just in-frame clones and leaves some out. This table holds some 97,000 clones, 75% found once. The V and J genes are TRBV7-9 and TRBJ2-3; D is unresolved. The sequencing sample was made of PBMCs. This TCR was recovered from a woman aged 18-30 years in good health and CMV-seropositive. The CDR3 reads CASSLSSADTQYF. Written as DNA, the CDR3 is TGTGCCAGCAGCCTTTCCTCGGCAGATACGCAGTATTTT.